These 23 T cell receptor beta chains originate from one sample sequenced in a study of cytomegalovirus exposure and HLA in healthy donors (dated by TCRdb to 2017 to 2019). Library preparation used the immunoSEQ multiplex PCR assay. For the multiplex PCR, a mixture combining 60 forward primers for TCR Vbeta segments and 13 reverse primers for TCR Jbeta segments was used. This immuneACCESS table, as held by TCRdb, lists in-frame sequences with V and J called but not all clones. Of the missing ones, under half trace to an unresolved V gene in checked studies; the others have no known cause. In all, the sample holds some 150,000 clones, and roughly a tenth of those were seen once. The ten largest clones capture 1.5% to 2% of the sample. The sequencing input was PBMCs. The receptors come from a male donor in good health and CMV-seronegative.

This clone was observed a few times. Other DNA sequences in this sample translate to the same CDR3. The gene calls are TRBV6-5 and TRBJ1-4, with 7 nucleotides matching TRBD1. CDR3 length: 14 amino acids. Germline values: CDR1 MNHEY, CDR2 SVGAGI. The V gene end was trimmed by 6 bases and the J gene end by 5 bases; junction bases not matched to a gene: 6. The CDR3 coding sequence is TGTGCCAGCAGACGGCGGGACAGCAATGAAAAACTGTTTTTT. This gives the protein CASRRRDSNEKLFF.

This clone has just a few counts. The rearrangement joins TRBV25-1 to TRBJ2-1, with D possibly TRBD1 on 7 matching bases. Trimming removed 5 bases at V and 15 bases at J, with 17 bases between. Germline CDR1 reads MGHDK; CDR2 reads SYGVNS. The length of the CDR3 is 12 residues. Written as DNA, the CDR3 is TGTGCCAGCAGTAACCTGACAGGGAGGTTGTTCTTC. Translation gives CASSNLTGRLFF.

The rearrangement joins TRBV5-1 to TRBJ2-6; D call uncertain. The CDR3 length is 16 residues. Per germline, CDR1 SGHRS and CDR2 YFSETQ. With 4 bases removed from V and 0 bases from J, the gap between germline ends came to 11 bases. This CDR3 reads CASSQSVDSGANVLTF. CDR3 sequence (DNA): TGCGCCAGCAGCCAATCGGTCGACTCTGGGGCCAACGTCCTGACTTTC.

CDR3 loop: CASSSSWASYEQYF. In DNA form, the CDR3 reads TGTGCCAGCAGTTCCAGTTGGGCCTCCTACGAGCAGTACTTC. The chain is built from TRBV6-5 and TRBJ2-7; no firm D call. Germline V CDR1 and CDR2: MNHEY, SVGAGI. CDR3 size: 14 residues. V dropped 4 bases and J dropped 0 bases, with 10 bases sitting between them.

CDR3 region: CASTLAASGANVLTF. CDR3 DNA sequence: TGTGCCAGCACGCTGGCTGCTTCCGGGGCCAACGTCCTGACTTTC. This chain links TRBV7-2 with TRBJ2-6; the D is unclear. Between the trimmed V and J ends, which lost 7 bases and 4 bases, there was a span of 14 bases. This CDR3 is 15 amino acids long. CDR1 SGHTA and CDR2 FQGNSA come from the germline V gene.

The chain uses TRBV4-3 and TRBJ1-1; D is unresolved. Germline CDR1 and CDR2: LGHNA and YSLEER. The V end was cut by 1 base, the J end by 3 bases, with 6 bases between. This CDR3 has 13 residues. DNA of the CDR3: TGCGCCAGCAGCCAAGGAAGCGACACTGAAGCTTTCTTT. This translates into CASSQGSDTEAFF.

The gene calls are TRBV27 and TRBJ2-7, with D possibly TRBD1 on 5 matching bases. The germline V gene has CDR1 MNHEY and CDR2 SMNVEV (reference sequence). This CDR3 region has 14 residues. V gave up 5 bases and J gave up 3 bases, with 14 bases separating them. The CDR3 nucleotides read TGTGCCAGCAGTCTCAAAGGGGCCTTCTACGAGCAGTACTTC. This gives the protein CASSLKGAFYEQYF.

Details on this clone: Other DNA sequences in the sample encode the same CDR3. The chain combines TRBV4-1 with TRBJ1-1; no clear D gene. V gave up 2 bases and J gave up 1 base, with 8 bases separating them. Germline assignment: CDR1 MGHRA and CDR2 YSYEKL. The CDR3 loop spans 14 amino acids. The CDR3 spells CASSQLEGNTEAFF. Here the CDR3 DNA reads TGCGCCAGCAGCCAACTCGAGGGGAACACTGAAGCTTTCTTT.

The chain's CDR3 is CASSLGLSGVNTEAFF. The CDR3 DNA reads TGTGCCAGCAGCTTGGGCCTGAGCGGAGTGAACACTGAAGCTTTCTTT. The rearrangement joins TRBV7-9 to TRBJ1-1; D call uncertain. The germline V gene has CDR1 SEHNR and CDR2 FQNEAQ (reference sequence). The CDR3 spans 16 residues. The V end lost 3 bases, the J end lost 0 bases, and 14 bases lay between the germline ends.

This chain connects TRBV28 to TRBJ1-1, with D unresolved. The CDR3 loop spans 14 amino acids. V lost 2 bases and J 3 bases, leaving 10 bases between the germline ends. Germline V gene data show CDR1 as MDHEN and CDR2 as SYDVKM. CDR3 protein: CASSLDAGYTEAFF. The CDR3 DNA reads as TGTGCCAGCAGTTTAGATGCGGGGTACACTGAAGCTTTCTTT.

This clone was found a few times. The genes are TRBV28 and TRBJ1-5, with D hard to call. Trimming shortened V by 2 bases and J by 1 base, and 6 bases separated the two germline ends. CDR3 length: 14 amino acids. Germline values: CDR1 MDHEN, CDR2 SYDVKM. In DNA form, the CDR3 reads TGTGCCAGCAGTTTAGGAGGGAGCAATCAGCCCCAGCATTTT. Translation: CASSLGGSNQPQHF.

This clone came up a few times. The chain links TRBV23-1 to TRBJ1-6, with D possibly TRBD1 on 6 matching bases. TRBV23-1 is marked as an open reading frame, function uncertain. Deletions cut 1 base from V and 9 bases from J, with 13 bases between. There are 15 residues in the CDR3. Written as DNA, the CDR3 is TGCGCCAGCAGTCAATTGGGGGGAGGGGGTTCACCCCTCCACTTT. Protein sequence: CASSQLGGGGSPLHF.

V gene TRBV28 combines with J gene TRBJ1-6, with D hard to call. There are 15 residues in the CDR3. Germline values: CDR1 MDHEN, CDR2 SYDVKM. V was cut by 5 bases and J by 0 bases, with 8 bases left in between. CDR3 in DNA: TGTGCCAGCAGTGGTATGAGCTCCTATAATTCACCCCTCCACTTT. Encoded protein: CASSGMSSYNSPLHF.

J is TRBJ2-5 and V is TRBV5-4; possible D gene TRBD1, 5 bases. The V end was cut by 3 bases, the J end by 5 bases, with 17 bases between. The CDR3 spans 15 residues. The germline V gene has CDR1 SGHNT and CDR2 YYREEE (reference sequence). CDR3 amino acids: CASSSRASKGETQYF. The CDR3 nucleotides are TGTGCCAGCAGCTCCCGGGCCTCAAAGGGGGAGACCCAGTACTTC.

This clone was picked up a small number of times. The chain couples TRBV16 to TRBJ1-1, with D tentatively TRBD1 (5 bases). The CDR3 has 14 amino acids. V was shortened by 0 bases and J by 1 base, with 6 bases between the two germline ends. From germline, CDR1 is KGHSY and CDR2 FQNENV. The CDR3 is CASSQSRGNTEAFF. CDR3 DNA: TGTGCCAGCAGCCAATCTAGGGGGAACACTGAAGCTTTCTTT.

V is TRBV7-9 and J is TRBJ2-1; 7 bases agree with TRBD1. The V gene end was trimmed by 5 bases and the J gene end by 0 bases; junction bases not matched to a gene: 4. Germline-derived CDR1 and CDR2 are SEHNR and FQNEAQ (reference sequence). This CDR3 comprises 15 residues. CDR3 amino acids: CASSPRDSSYNEQFF. The CDR3 nucleotides read TGTGCCAGCAGCCCCCGGGACAGCTCCTACAATGAGCAGTTCTTC.

This clone was counted between two and nine times. Other DNA sequences in the same sample also yield this CDR3. The chain employs TRBV28 and TRBJ2-7; no clear D gene. CDR3 length: 11 amino acids. V shed 5 bases and J shed 2 bases, with 4 bases lying between them. The germline CDR1 and CDR2 sequences are MDHEN and SYDVKM. CDR3 region: CASSPAYEQYF. CDR3 sequence (DNA): TGTGCCAGCAGTCCAGCCTACGAGCAGTACTTC.

The CDR3 bases are TGTGCCAGCAGTGAAGACACAGGGCCGGCGGCCCAGTACTTC. This gives the protein CASSEDTGPAAQYF. The chain joins TRBV2 to TRBJ2-5, with TRBD1 as a possible D gene (6 bases). V was pared by 1 base and J by 9 bases, with 15 bases between. This CDR3 comprises 14 residues. CDR1 is SNHLY, CDR2 FYNNEI, per germline. Full variable domain (remainder filled in from reference TRBV2 and TRBJ2-5): EPEVTQTPSHQVTQMGQEVILRCVPISNHLYFYWYRQILGQKVEFLVSFYNNEISEKSEIFDDQFSVERPDGSNFTLKIRSTKLEDSAMYFCASSEDTGPAAQYFGPGTRLLVL.

The rearrangement joins TRBV7-2 to TRBJ2-5; 13 positions match TRBD2. The J call is in doubt because the DNA end fits TRBJ2-7 better. The CDR3 contains 18 residues. Germline V gives CDR1 SGHTA, CDR2 FQGNSA. The DNA for the CDR3 is TGTGCCAGCAGCTTCAACCTCCGGACTAGCGGGAGCCAGTACGAGCAGTACTTC. Its protein product is CASSFNLRTSGSQYEQYF.

This clone was counted a few times. V usage is TRBV2 and J usage is TRBJ2-7; D remains ambiguous. CDR1 and CDR2 from the germline V gene are SNHLY and FYNNEI. V was trimmed by 4 bases and J by 1 base, leaving 8 bases between them. This CDR3 has 13 amino acids. The CDR3 sequence: CASSVLESYEQYF. The DNA for the CDR3 is TGTGCCAGCAGTGTCTTGGAGTCCTACGAGCAGTACTTC.

This clone was counted only a few times. This sequence joins TRBV19 and TRBJ1-1; possibly TRBD1 for D (5 bases). The ends were cut back, 5 bases at V and 0 bases at J, with 10 bases in the middle. In germline, CDR1 is LNHDA, CDR2 SQIVND (reference sequence). This CDR3 has 14 amino acids. CDR3 coding DNA: TGTGCCAGTAGTTCCAGACAGCTGAACACTGAAGCTTTCTTT. Amino acid sequence: CASSSRQLNTEAFF. The full variable domain, with the rest looked up from reference TRBV19 and TRBJ1-1, is DGGITQSPKYLFRKEGQNVTLSCEQNLNHDAMYWYRQDPGQGLRLIYYSQIVNDFQKGDIAEGYSVSREKKESFPLTVTSAQKNPTAFYLCASSSRQLNTEAFFGQGTRLTVV.

The sample holds a few counts of this clone. V is TRBV19 and J is TRBJ1-4, with 7 bases fitting TRBD1. Germline CDR1 LNHDA, CDR2 SQIVND (reference sequence). V lost 5 bases to trimming and J lost 5 bases; unmatched junction nucleotides: 5. This CDR3 region has 14 residues. This CDR3 is CASSPGQKNEKLFF. The CDR3 DNA follows: TGTGCCAGTAGTCCGGGACAGAAAAATGAAAAACTGTTTTTT.

The chain is built from TRBV7-9 and TRBJ2-3, with D possibly TRBD1 on 6 matching bases. Germline CDR1 reads SEHNR; CDR2 reads FQNEAQ (reference sequence). CDR3 length equals 12 residues. The V end lost 3 bases, the J end lost 6 bases, and 7 bases lay between the germline ends. The CDR3 bases are TGTGCCAGCAGCTTTAGGGGGGATACGCAGTATTTT. It specifies CASSFRGDTQYF.